Described below is a single T cell receptor beta chain sequence and its context. Only in-frame clones appear in the TCRdb table, and some are missing; sequencing was by immunoSEQ multiplex PCR. The table records 200,000 to 250,000 clones, around 90% of them present only once. These data belong to a study of blood T cell repertoires in COVID-19. The germline gives CDR1 KGHSH, CDR2 LQKENI. The CDR3 is 16 amino acids. Trimming shortened V by 1 base and J by 4 bases, and 16 bases separated the two germline ends. The V and J genes are TRBV18 and TRBJ1-2, with D perhaps matching TRBD1 (6 bases). The TCR was taken from a woman aged 25 to 45 who had been exposed to COVID-19. The sequencing input was PBMCs or T cells enriched from blood (not recorded which). DNA for the CDR3: TGTGCCAGCTCACCACGGTTGCGGGGGCGAGGCTATGGCTACACCTTC. It yields the protein CASSPRLRGRGYGYTF.